This T cell receptor (beta chain) derives from a study of blood T cells in healthy people across ages (dated by TCRdb to between 2014 and 2017). About the full investigation: In model experiments, roughly one uniquely barcoded TCR beta cDNA molecule per two T cells was captured by template switching. The study measured age-related changes in TCR beta repertoire diversity using deep sequencing normalized with unique cDNA molecular identifiers. The donors were divided into four age groups: young (average approximately 17 years), middle-aged (around 37), aged (62) and long-lived (nearly 85). To avoid experimental bias, donors of different ages were spread randomly across the sequencing lanes. For two donors (one aged 18 to 30 and one aged 80 or older), the study analyzed two additional independent replicas of 1 million unique cDNA reads from the same blood draw. The full study reports these points: As age increased, observed TCR beta diversity per million T cells dropped in a roughly linear way, and a significant reduction was already evident by age about 36. A strong correlation was found between observed TCR beta diversity and the percentage of naive T cells measured by flow cytometry. Estimates of total diversity based on one million sequenced T cells were considered lower bounds and underestimates. The long-lived group showed more naive CD4+ T cells, fewer expanded clones and increased TCR diversity than the aged group, suggesting age selection. Since profiling was done on bulk unsorted PBMCs, naive and antigen-experienced compartments could not be conclusively compared. The CMV infection status of donors was not known, potentially confounding age-related changes in expanded clonotypes.

Notes on this clonotype: What antigen it recognizes has not been identified. A junction boundary mismatches the germline segment, possibly from a read error.

The CDR3 goes from the cysteine to the phenylalanine over 12 residues. Only CDR3 DNA is held: 36 bases, read in frame from base 1. Taken from the germline V gene (reference sequence), the CDR1 and CDR2 loops are DFQATT and SNEGSKA. The 35 to 40 donors, aged 6 to 90 years, were systemically healthy Caucasian individuals from Russia. Roughly 10 milliliters of peripheral blood were drawn from each donor into EDTA-treated Vacutainer tubes. Ficoll-Paque density-gradient centrifugation was used to isolate PBMCs, with at least 6 million per sample. Trizol reagent was used to extract total RNA from the PBMCs, yielding at least 5 micrograms per sample. Naive CD45RAhigh/CD27high T cell percentages were measured by flow cytometry on a PBMC aliquot from every donor. Library preparation was by 5' RACE. Sequencing was carried out with an Illumina HiSeq 2500. A second about 7 to 12 cycle PCR used a sample-barcoded 5' primer and a J-beta primer mix. A template-switch 5' adaptor carrying 12 random nucleotides introduced a unique molecular identifier onto each TCR beta cDNA molecule. Each sample yielded at least 2.5 million CDR3-containing paired-end reads. First-strand cDNA was synthesized from all RNA with the Mint cDNA synthesis kit, primed by a TRBC-specific oligonucleotide. All cDNA was treated with uracil-DNA glycosylase and then went through a first 18-cycle PCR with the universal primers M1SS and BC2_uni_R. The original pipeline was this. Normalization of each sample was performed by random selection of 1 million high-quality reads, each carrying a distinct molecular identifier. Instead of being binned into consensus sequences, reads that shared molecular identifiers were thrown out. MiTCR, set to a Q25 quality threshold and the strictest error-elimination algorithm, was used for CDR3 identification, clonotype clustering and error correction. A nonparametric unseen species model using Euler transformation provided a lower-bound estimate of total TCR beta diversity. In TCRdb, the public reads were trimmed at Q25 with fastp and aligned with MiXCR, with productive beta chains retained. Rows with one shared CDR3 protein collapse into an entry with the most common genes and DNA. The V and J calls follow TCRdb's processing rather than the paper's. The sample table shows about 1.5 million distinct CDR3 sequences, and approximately 42% are seen once. The ten largest clones capture 7% to 9% of the sample.

The source material was blood. The sequence derives from a woman aged 18 to 35 in good health. Recombination linked TRBV20-1 to TRBJ1-2; the D gene cannot be named for sure. The CDR3 protein is CSANPVENGCTF. The DNA sequence is given as TGCAGTGCTAACCCCGTGGAGAATGGCTGCACCTTC.